This T cell receptor beta chain derives from a study of T cell changes during pregnancy in multiple sclerosis. Assay: immunoSEQ multiplex PCR; the TCRdb copy retains only in-frame clones and omits some. The sample lists over 65,000 clones; 75% to 95% were seen once. The germline CDR1 and CDR2 sequences are SQVTM and ANQGSEA. Between the trimmed V and J ends, which lost 0 bases and 5 bases, there was a span of 16 bases. CDR3 size: 15 residues. This specimen consisted of peripheral blood, obtained in the second trimester of pregnancy. This receptor was identified in a female donor with multiple sclerosis, enrolled in a pregnancy study. The chain combines TRBV29-1 with TRBJ1-2; D gene unclear. CDR3: CSVEDGSPGSYGYTF. The CDR3 DNA reads as TGCAGCGTTGAAGACGGGAGTCCCGGGAGTTATGGCTACACCTTC.